This T cell receptor beta chain was sequenced for a study of shared clonotypes between healthy human individuals. As processed by the authors: From ImmunoSEQ came sequences covering only the junction and carrying no quality scores, so filtering differed. The data were produced by immunoSEQ multiplex PCR, yet TCRdb's version contains in-frame clones alone and is incomplete. V and J calls and clone size are given by that table; D and trimming were obtained from the DNA. The table shows around 1.9 million clones, with about 94% occurring only once. V was cut by 8 bases and J by 0 bases, with 16 bases left in between. This CDR3 has 16 residues. Germline CDR1 is MNHEY and CDR2 is SMNVEV (reference sequence). Study-wide points: Estimated clonotype richness was generally higher in naive than memory subsets. For naive CD4 cells, approximately 4.8% of clonotypes were shared across a handful of donors.

It was CD45RO-negative cells, positively selected for CCR7, that made up naive CD8 cells, with terminally differentiated effector memory CD45RA+ cells excluded. A note on this clone: No antigen is known for it.

V gene TRBV27 combines with J gene TRBJ1-4; possibly TRBD1 for D (6 bases). The source of this sequence is a young man in good health. Some clones in this sample may be carry-over from other donors' samples. Sequences were obtained from naive CD8+ T cells from PBMCs. The CDR3 here is CASRTGAESTNEKLFF. Written as DNA, the CDR3 is TGTGCCAGCCGTACGGGGGCTGAGTCAACTAATGAAAAACTGTTTTTT.